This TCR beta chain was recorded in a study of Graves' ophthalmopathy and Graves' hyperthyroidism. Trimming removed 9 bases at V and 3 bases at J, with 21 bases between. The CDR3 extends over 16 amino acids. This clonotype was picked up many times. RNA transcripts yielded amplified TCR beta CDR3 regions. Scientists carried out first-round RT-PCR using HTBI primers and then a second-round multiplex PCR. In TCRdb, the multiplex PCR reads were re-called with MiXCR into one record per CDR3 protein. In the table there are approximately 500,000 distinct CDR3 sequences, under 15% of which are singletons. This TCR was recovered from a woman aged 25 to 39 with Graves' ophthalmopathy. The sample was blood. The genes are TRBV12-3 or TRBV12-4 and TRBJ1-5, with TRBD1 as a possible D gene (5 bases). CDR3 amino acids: CARNQGLRMDNQPQHF. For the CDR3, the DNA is TGTGCCAGGAATCAGGGACTTCGGATGGACAATCAGCCCCAGCATTTT.